A single sample gave rise to the 29 T cell receptor beta chains below, sequenced in a study of OX40 agonist ivuxolimab in advanced cancers. Libraries were built with the immunoSEQ multiplex PCR assay. The clones in this table, taken by TCRdb from immuneACCESS, are in-frame only. Not every clone is retained; where verified, under half of the shortfall comes from an unresolved V gene, and the cause of the rest is unknown. Present in this sample are tens of thousands of clones, less than 90% of which were seen just once. The top ten clonotypes cover around 31% of the sample. Sample: CD4+ or CD8+ T cells sorted from blood, taken in a trial of the OX40 agonist ivuxolimab. The receptor source for this set is an adult with an advanced solid tumor such as melanoma, head and neck, liver or kidney cancer.

The chain is built from TRBV4-1 and TRBJ2-7; D unresolved. CDR3 length equals 17 residues. Germline V gene lookup returns CDR1 MGHRA and CDR2 YSYEKL. Trimming took off 0 bases at V and 0 bases at J, with 15 bases between the two ends. The CDR3 is CASSQDFWKEASYEQYF. DNA of the CDR3: TGCGCCAGCAGCCAAGATTTTTGGAAAGAGGCCTCCTACGAGCAGTACTTC.

As DNA, the CDR3 is TGTGCCAGCAGCCCGACCGGACTAGCGGGAGGGTTAGGTAATGAGCAGTTCTTC. Its translation: CASSPTGLAGGLGNEQFF. The gene calls are TRBV5-6 and TRBJ2-1; 15 bases fit TRBD2. CDR1 and CDR2 from the germline V gene are SGHDT and YYEEEE. Trimming at V came to 4 bases and at J to 7 bases, leaving 12 bases not matched to a gene. This CDR3 has 18 residues.

This chain links TRBV5-4 with TRBJ1-1; D remains ambiguous. CDR1 is SGHNT, CDR2 YYREEE, per germline (reference sequence). V was cut by 0 bases and J by 1 base, with 7 bases left in between. The CDR3 is made up of 14 amino acids. The CDR3 nucleotides are TGTGCCAGCAGCTTGGCCGGGCAGAACACTGAAGCTTTCTTT. It specifies CASSLAGQNTEAFF.

The chain has TRBV5-1 and TRBJ2-7, with 8 nucleotides matching TRBD1. Germline trimming cut 0 bases from V and 6 bases from J; bases unmatched to any gene: 2. This CDR3 spans 13 amino acids. Germline V gene lookup returns CDR1 SGHRS and CDR2 YFSETQ. The CDR3 nucleotides are TGCGCCAGCAGCTTGGAAACAGGGGGCGAGCAGTACTTC. It translates to CASSLETGGEQYF.

The rearrangement joins TRBV7-2 to TRBJ2-1; 7 bases align to TRBD1. Trimming at V came to 0 bases and at J to 4 bases, leaving 6 bases not matched to a gene. Germline V gene sequence: CDR1 SGHTA, CDR2 FQGNSA. The CDR3 has 16 amino acids. CDR3 sequence (DNA): TGTGCCAGCAGCTTAGCGCAAAAGGGGGCGTACAATGAGCAGTTCTTC. Amino acid sequence: CASSLAQKGAYNEQFF.

The rearrangement uses TRBV19 and TRBJ1-1; D might be TRBD1 (5 bases). With 1 base removed from V and 0 bases from J, the gap between germline ends came to 12 bases. The germline CDR1 and CDR2 sequences are LNHDA and SQIVND (reference sequence). This CDR3 has 16 residues. The CDR3: CASSIGGRTMNTEAFF. The DNA of the CDR3 is TGTGCCAGTAGTATAGGGGGACGGACGATGAACACTGAAGCTTTCTTT.

The rearrangement uses TRBV28 and TRBJ2-7; 9 bases line up with TRBD1. The germline CDR1 and CDR2 sequences are MDHEN and SYDVKM. The CDR3 spans 15 residues. Trimming took 3 bases from V and 3 from J; bases not matched to a gene: 6. The CDR3 DNA follows: TGTGCCAGCAGTTTCCCTGGGACAGGGATCTACGAGCAGTACTTC. The encoded protein is CASSFPGTGIYEQYF. The full variable domain, in which reference TRBV28 and TRBJ2-7 provide the parts outside the CDR3, is DVKVTQSSRYLVKRTGEKVFLECVQDMDHENMFWYRQDPGLGLRLIYFSYDVKMKEKGDIPEGYSVSREKKERFSLILESASTNQTSMYLCASSFPGTGIYEQYFGPGTRLTVT.

The rearrangement links TRBV11-2 to TRBJ2-7; maybe TRBD1 (5 bases). Germline V gives CDR1 SGHAT, CDR2 FQNNGV. Trimming removed 9 bases from V and 1 base from J, with 10 bases in between. The CDR3 is 12 residues long. The CDR3 coding sequence is TGTGCCAGTAATGGGGCATCCTACGAGCAGTACTTC. This sequence encodes CASNGASYEQYF.

The chain has TRBV5-1 and TRBJ2-7, with 8 nucleotides matching TRBD2. V shed 0 bases and J 0 bases; nucleotides not matched to a gene: 5. Per germline, CDR1 SGHRS and CDR2 YFSETQ. CDR3 length equals 16 residues. CDR3 amino acids: CASSLAASGYSYEQYF. DNA of the CDR3: TGCGCCAGCAGCTTGGCCGCTAGCGGGTACTCCTACGAGCAGTACTTC. The full variable domain, with the rest looked up from reference TRBV5-1 and TRBJ2-7, is KAGVTQTPRYLIKTRGQQVTLSCSPISGHRSVSWYQQTPGQGLQFLFEYFSETQRNKGNFPGRFSGRQFSNSRSEMNVSTLELGDSALYLCASSLAASGYSYEQYFGPGTRLTVT.

This clone is a singleton in its sample. The chain has TRBV18 and TRBJ2-7; D unresolved. Trimming stripped 3 bases from V and 9 bases from J, with 15 bases between. CDR1 and CDR2 (germline): KGHSH, LQKENI. The CDR3 contains 13 residues. The CDR3 DNA reads TGTGCCAGCTCACCCACCCCAGGAGAGCGGCAGTACTTC. Its translation: CASSPTPGERQYF. Together with reference TRBV18 and TRBJ2-7, the CDR3 gives the full variable domain: NAGVMQNPRHLVRRRGQEARLRCSPMKGHSHVYWYRQLPEEGLKFMVYLQKENIIDESGMPKERFSAEFPKEGPSILRIQQVVRGDSAAYFCASSPTPGERQYFGPGTRLTVT.

The CDR3 bases are TGCGCCAGCAGCATGACGTCTAGCACAGATACGCAGTATTTT. This codes for CASSMTSSTDTQYF. The chain combines TRBV5-1 with TRBJ2-3; no reliable D call. The CDR3 spans 14 residues. Germline assignment: CDR1 SGHRS and CDR2 YFSETQ. V shed 4 bases and J shed 0 bases, with 9 bases lying between them.

This clone was seen once. V and J are TRBV7-2 and TRBJ2-3, with D perhaps assigned TRBD1 or TRBD2 (5 bases each). CDR1 is SGHTA and CDR2 is FQGNSA in the germline V gene. V was shortened by 4 bases and J by 9 bases, with 11 bases between the two germline ends. This CDR3 spans 12 amino acids. CDR3 region: CASSSNRRTQYF. CDR3 coding DNA: TGTGCCAGCAGCTCGAACAGGAGGACGCAGTATTTT.

The J gene is TRBJ2-3, the V gene TRBV5-1, with unresolved D. CDR1 and CDR2 from the germline V gene are SGHRS and YFSETQ. CDR3 length: 14 amino acids. The V gene lost 2 bases and the J gene lost 0 bases, with 7 bases spanning the gap. The chain's CDR3 is CASSLGASTDTQYF. In nucleotides, the CDR3 is TGCGCCAGCAGCTTAGGAGCTAGCACAGATACGCAGTATTTT. Based on the CDR3 plus reference TRBV5-1 and TRBJ2-3, the full variable domain is KAGVTQTPRYLIKTRGQQVTLSCSPISGHRSVSWYQQTPGQGLQFLFEYFSETQRNKGNFPGRFSGRQFSNSRSEMNVSTLELGDSALYLCASSLGASTDTQYFGPGTRLTVL.

There are a few counts of this clone. V is TRBV29-1 and J is TRBJ2-2; 9 bases agree with TRBD1. The CDR3 length is 13 residues. The ends lost 4 bases at V and 6 bases at J; junction bases unmatched: 3. Germline values: CDR1 SQVTM, CDR2 ANQGSEA. The DNA for the CDR3 is TGCAGCGTTGCAACAGGGGGCTCCGGGGAGCTGTTTTTT. Translated: CSVATGGSGELFF.

The chain has TRBV13 and TRBJ2-3; D perhaps matches TRBD1 (5 bases). This CDR3 has 19 amino acids. With 3 bases removed from V and 0 bases from J, the gap between germline ends came to 22 bases. Germline values: CDR1 PRHDT, CDR2 FYEKMQ (reference sequence). CDR3 protein: CASSFPFMGPSTSTDTQYF. DNA for the CDR3: TGTGCCAGCAGCTTTCCTTTCATGGGGCCATCGACTAGCACAGATACGCAGTATTTT.

CDR3 in amino acids: CASSMVQNFYGYTF. In nucleotides, the CDR3 is TGTGCCAGTAGTATGGTCCAGAACTTCTATGGCTACACCTTC. This rearrangement joins TRBV19 to TRBJ1-2; D is unresolved. V was clipped by 3 bases and J by 4 bases, with 12 bases between them. The CDR3 extends over 14 amino acids. The V gene's germline CDR1 is LNHDA and CDR2 SQIVND (reference sequence).

The V and J genes are TRBV7-2 and TRBJ2-3, with 10 bases identical to TRBD2. The CDR3 extends over 15 amino acids. Germline V lookup: CDR1 SGHTA, CDR2 FQGNSA. With V trimmed by 4 bases and J by 4 bases, 5 bases remained unmatched. CDR3 sequence reads: CASSWKRGGPDTQYF. Written as DNA, the CDR3 is TGTGCCAGCAGCTGGAAGCGGGGGGGCCCAGATACGCAGTATTTT.

This clone appeared a single time. The chain carries TRBV11-1 and TRBJ2-2, with 11 bases fitting TRBD1. The J segment lost 7 bases and the V segment lost 5 bases, leaving 9 bases of the junction unmatched. This CDR3 comprises 16 residues. Germline CDR1 reads SGHAT; CDR2 reads FQDESV (reference sequence). CDR3 amino acids: CASSPYGQGAVGELFF. CDR3 nucleotides: TGTGCCAGCAGCCCTTATGGACAGGGGGCAGTCGGGGAGCTGTTTTTT.

The V and J genes are TRBV27 and TRBJ2-2; perhaps TRBD1 as D (6 bases). The ends were cut back, 3 bases at V and 2 bases at J, with 13 bases in the middle. The CDR3 covers 16 residues. Looked up from germline, CDR1 is MNHEY and CDR2 is SMNVEV (reference sequence). The chain's CDR3 is CASSFSGASNTGELFF. In DNA form, the CDR3 reads TGTGCCAGCAGTTTTTCAGGGGCATCAAACACCGGGGAGCTGTTTTTT.

The chain links TRBV30 to TRBJ2-6; D possibly corresponds to TRBD2 (5 bases). Germline lookup yields CDR1 GTSNPN and CDR2 SVGIG (reference sequence). The CDR3 length is 15 residues. The V and J ends lost 1 base and 2 bases respectively, with 9 bases between them. The CDR3 DNA follows: TGTGCCTGGAGTGGTCGGGGAACTGGGGCCAACGTCCTGACTTTC. Residues: CAWSGRGTGANVLTF.

The genes are TRBV9 and TRBJ2-2; D is tentatively TRBD1 or TRBD2 (5 bases each). In germline, CDR1 is SGDLS, CDR2 YYNGEE. This CDR3 contains 14 residues. Trimming shortened V by 5 bases and J by 4 bases, and 12 bases separated the two germline ends. CDR3 sequence (DNA): TGTGCCAGCAGACTAGACAGCGCCACCGGGGAGCTGTTTTTT. It translates to CASRLDSATGELFF.

CDR3 nucleotides: TGTGCCAGCAGTGAAGTAGTTCAAGAGACCCAGTACTTC. Its protein product is CASSEVVQETQYF. V gene TRBV6-1 combines with J gene TRBJ2-5; D is undetermined. V lost 1 base and J 2 bases, leaving 5 bases between the germline ends. The CDR3 sequence is 13 residues long. From germline, CDR1 is MNHNS and CDR2 SASEGT.

The J gene is TRBJ1-1, the V gene TRBV6-1; D is perhaps TRBD1 (6 bases). Trimming shortened V by 5 bases and J by 8 bases, and 12 bases separated the two germline ends. The CDR3 has 12 amino acids. CDR1 is MNHNS, CDR2 SASEGT, per germline. CDR3 sequence reads: CASSPRGLEAFF. CDR3 sequence (DNA): TGTGCCAGCAGTCCGAGGGGGTTAGAAGCTTTCTTT.

Turning to this clone: At one end, the junction sequence differs from germline, possibly due to a read error. The chain uses TRBV19 and TRBJ1-2; TRBD1 is a possible D gene (5 bases). The CDR3 extends over 14 amino acids. Germline lookup yields CDR1 LNHDA and CDR2 SQIVND (reference sequence). For the CDR3, the DNA is TGTGCCAGTAGTGTAGACCGGGACTTCTATGGCTACACCTTC. Protein product: CASSVDRDFYGYTF.

The DNA for the CDR3 is TGTGCCTGGACAATCACAGATACGCAGTATTTT. As protein: CAWTITDTQYF. This chain uses TRBV30 with TRBJ2-3, with D unclear. Germline V gives CDR1 GTSNPN, CDR2 SVGIG (reference sequence). The length of the CDR3 is 11 residues. Trimming took 4 bases from V and 2 from J, leaving 4 bases between them.

The chain links TRBV25-1 to TRBJ1-6; D unclear. The CDR3 is made up of 12 amino acids. V was cut by 3 bases and J by 3 bases, with 0 bases left in between. CDR1 and CDR2 from the germline V gene are MGHDK and SYGVNS. DNA for the CDR3: TGTGCCAGCAGTGACTATAATTCACCCCTCCACTTT. It specifies CASSDYNSPLHF.

V is TRBV12-5 and J is TRBJ2-1; TRBD1 agrees at 7 bases. The junction had 22 bases not matched to a gene; V was cut back by 7 bases and J by 7 bases. This CDR3 region has 18 residues. Germline CDR1 LGHNT, CDR2 FRNRAP. The CDR3 DNA follows: TGTGCTAGTGCCCCCCCTGGCAGGGGGACCGTCTGGGGGAATGAGCAGTTCTTC. Translating gives CASAPPGRGTVWGNEQFF.

The chain is built from TRBV7-2 and TRBJ2-5, with TRBD2 matching 7 bases. The CDR3 totals 14 residues. CDR1 is SGHTA and CDR2 is FQGNSA in the germline V gene. The J segment lost 4 bases and the V segment lost 5 bases, leaving 7 bases of the junction unmatched. CDR3 in amino acids: CASSPYSGGETQYF. The CDR3 bases are TGTGCCAGCAGCCCCTACTCGGGAGGAGAGACCCAGTACTTC.

CDR3 loop: CASSMAQRTGGGYTF. The CDR3 nucleotides read TGTGCCAGTAGTATGGCCCAAAGGACAGGCGGTGGCTACACCTTC. This chain uses TRBV19 with TRBJ1-2; 7 bases map to TRBD1. Looked up from germline, CDR1 is LNHDA and CDR2 is SQIVND (reference sequence). This CDR3 contains 15 residues. Trimming at V came to 3 bases and at J to 7 bases, leaving 11 bases not matched to a gene. Supplemented by reference TRBV19 and TRBJ1-2, the full variable domain reads DGGITQSPKYLFRKEGQNVTLSCEQNLNHDAMYWYRQDPGQGLRLIYYSQIVNDFQKGDIAEGYSVSREKKESFPLTVTSAQKNPTAFYLCASSMAQRTGGGYTFGSGTRLTVV.